The T cell receptor beta chain under discussion was sequenced for a study of technical replicates of blood from several donors. The V end was cut by 1 base, the J end by 2 bases, with 5 bases between. CDR3 length: 13 amino acids. Looked up from germline, CDR1 is SGHTS and CDR2 is YDEGEE. Assay: immunoSEQ multiplex PCR; the TCRdb copy retains only in-frame clones and omits some. The sample gives 90,000 or so clones, around 93% of which show up once; roughly 0.34% is in the top ten. V is TRBV5-8 and J is TRBJ2-3; D is undetermined. The source is a human donor in good health. The sequencing sample was made of T cells isolated from PBMCs. CDR3 in amino acids: CASSLTVTDTQYF. Here the CDR3 DNA reads TGTGCCAGCAGCTTGACTGTCACAGATACGCAGTATTTT.